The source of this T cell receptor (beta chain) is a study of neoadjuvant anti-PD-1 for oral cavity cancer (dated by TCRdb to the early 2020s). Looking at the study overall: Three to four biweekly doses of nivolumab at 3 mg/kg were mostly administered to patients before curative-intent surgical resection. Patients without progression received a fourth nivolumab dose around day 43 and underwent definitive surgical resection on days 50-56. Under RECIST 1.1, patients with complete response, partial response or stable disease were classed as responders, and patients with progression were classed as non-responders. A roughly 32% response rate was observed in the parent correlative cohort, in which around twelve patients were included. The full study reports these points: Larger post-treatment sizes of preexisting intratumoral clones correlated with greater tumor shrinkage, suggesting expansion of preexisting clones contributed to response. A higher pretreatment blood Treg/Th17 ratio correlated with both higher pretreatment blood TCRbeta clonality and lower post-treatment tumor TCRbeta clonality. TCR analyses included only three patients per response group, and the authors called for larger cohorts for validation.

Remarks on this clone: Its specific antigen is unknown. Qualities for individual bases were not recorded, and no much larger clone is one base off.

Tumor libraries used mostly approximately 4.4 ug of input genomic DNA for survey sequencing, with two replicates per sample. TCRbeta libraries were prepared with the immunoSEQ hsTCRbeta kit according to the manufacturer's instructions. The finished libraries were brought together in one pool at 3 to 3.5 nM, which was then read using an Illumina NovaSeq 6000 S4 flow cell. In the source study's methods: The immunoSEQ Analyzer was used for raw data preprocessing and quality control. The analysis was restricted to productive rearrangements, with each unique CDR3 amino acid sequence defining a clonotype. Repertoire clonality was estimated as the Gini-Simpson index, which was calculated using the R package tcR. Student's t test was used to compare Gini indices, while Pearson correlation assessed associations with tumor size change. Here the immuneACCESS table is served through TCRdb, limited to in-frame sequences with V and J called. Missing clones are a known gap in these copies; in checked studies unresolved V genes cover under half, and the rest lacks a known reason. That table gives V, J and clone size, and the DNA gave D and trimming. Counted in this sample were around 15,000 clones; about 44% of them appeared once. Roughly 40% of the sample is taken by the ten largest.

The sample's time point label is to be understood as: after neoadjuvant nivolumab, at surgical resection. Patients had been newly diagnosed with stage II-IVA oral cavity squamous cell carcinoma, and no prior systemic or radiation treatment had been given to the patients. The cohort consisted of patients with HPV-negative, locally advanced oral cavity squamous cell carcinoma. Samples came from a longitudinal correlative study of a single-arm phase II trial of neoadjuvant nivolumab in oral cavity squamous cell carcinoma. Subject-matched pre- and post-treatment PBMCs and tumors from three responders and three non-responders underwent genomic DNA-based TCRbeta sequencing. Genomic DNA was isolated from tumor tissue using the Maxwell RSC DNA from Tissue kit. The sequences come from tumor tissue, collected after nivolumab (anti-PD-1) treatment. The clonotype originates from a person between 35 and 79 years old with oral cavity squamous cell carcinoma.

The DNA sequence is TGTGCCAGCAGCTTAGCGGTACGGGGAGATACGCAGTATTTT. This encodes CASSLAVRGDTQYF. This chain is built from TRBV7-2 and TRBJ2-3; TRBD2 is a possible D gene, resting on 5 matching bases. The V and J ends are trimmed by 0 bases and 5 bases, leaving 9 bases between them. The CDR3 holds 14 amino acids from the cysteine to the phenylalanine. The retained sequence is limited to the CDR3, 42 bases, with the frame set at the first base. The germline V gene provides CDR1 SGHTA and CDR2 FQGNSA.